The rows below give T cell receptor beta chains drawn from one sample of a study of blood T cell repertoires in COVID-19. Assay: immunoSEQ multiplex PCR; the TCRdb copy retains only in-frame clones and omits some. The sample has roughly 250,000 clones, roughly 85% seen once. Sequencing was performed on peripheral blood. The source of these receptors is a man aged 35 to 55 with acute or convalescent COVID-19. Each CDR3 is given with its conserved first and last residue. Each record gives: D gene, clone size, J gene, V gene, CDR3 DNA, CDR3 protein. The D gene is left open where the match is weak. Rows give clone size only sometimes, using once, few, many, or a class for an expanded clone.

>TRBD1|-|TRBJ1-2|TRBV27
TGTGCCAGCAGTCCCTTAGGGACAGGGGCTTATGGCTACACCTTC
CASSPLGTGAYGYTF
>-|-|TRBJ1-1|TRBV6-5
TGTGCCAGCAAAGTATTCGGCACTGAAGCTTTCTTT
CASKVFGTEAFF
>TRBD2|-|TRBJ2-5|TRBV6-1
TGTGCCAGCAGTGCTCGGACTAGCGGGGGGGCTGGAGTAGAGACCCAGTACTTC
CASSARTSGGAGVETQYF
>-|-|TRBJ1-2|TRBV11-2
TGTGCCAGCAGCTTAGAAGGGGTTGGCTACACCTTC
CASSLEGVGYTF
>-|once|TRBJ2-7|TRBV20-1
TGCAGTGCTAGGGGCGGGTACGAGCAGTACTTC
CSARGGYEQYF
>TRBD2|-|TRBJ2-3|TRBV11-3
TGTGCCAGCAGCTCTCGGGGGGGATCGGATACGCAGTATTTT
CASSSRGGSDTQYF
>TRBD1|-|TRBJ1-1|TRBV19
TGTGCCAGTAGTATGGACAGGGATCAAACTGAAGCTTTCTTT
CASSMDRDQTEAFF
>-|-|TRBJ2-7|TRBV9
TGTGCCAGCAGCGTAGCAACTCAAGGCTTTCAGGGGGAGCAGTACTTC
CASSVATQGFQGEQYF
>TRBD2|-|TRBJ2-3|TRBV6-5
TGTGCCAGCAGTTACCTCCGGCTGGGAGGGACGAATACGCAGTATTTT
CASSYLRLGGTNTQYF
>TRBD1|few|TRBJ1-2|TRBV6-5
TGTGCCAGCAACCTAATCAGACAGGGAGCTTTTTGGACCTTC
CASNLIRQGAFWTF
>-|-|TRBJ1-2|TRBV6-5
TGTGCCACTTCCGGGGGCTATGGCTACACCTTC
CATSGGYGYTF
>-|-|TRBJ2-7|TRBV5-6
TGTGCCAGCAGCGGATCCCCACAGGTGCAGTACTTC
CASSGSPQVQYF
>TRBD2|-|TRBJ2-4|TRBV10-2
TGCGCCAGCACGGGGGGGGTCAAAAACATTCAGTACTTC
CASTGGVKNIQYF
>-|-|TRBJ1-2|TRBV18
TGTGCCAGCTCACCAGGGGGCAGCTATGGCTACACCTTC
CASSPGGSYGYTF
>-|few|TRBJ1-1|TRBV29-1
TGCAGCGTTGAAGATGGCACAGGGAACACTGAAGCTTTCTTT
CSVEDGTGNTEAFF
>-|-|TRBJ1-1|TRBV7-2
TGTGCCAGCAGCCAGATTTGGAACACTGAAGCTTTCTTT
CASSQIWNTEAFF
>-|few|TRBJ1-2|TRBV6-5
TGTGCCAGCAGTCCCGACAGGTCCTATGGCTACACCTTC
CASSPDRSYGYTF
>TRBD2|-|TRBJ2-1|TRBV27
TGTGCCAGCAGGCTATCTAGCGGGGGAGGGAACTATGAGCAGTTCTTC
CASRLSSGGGNYEQFF
>-|-|TRBJ2-5|TRBV15
TGTGCCACCAGCAGCGAACGTACACAGGTATCAGAGACCCAGTACTTC
CATSSERTQVSETQYF
>TRBD1|-|TRBJ1-1|TRBV19
TGTGCCAGTAGTTGGGCAGGGGGAAACACTGAAGCTTTCTTT
CASSWAGGNTEAFF
>-|-|TRBJ1-2|TRBV30
TGTGCCTGGACCGGACAGCCGATCTATGGCTACACCTTC
CAWTGQPIYGYTF
>-|-|TRBJ1-1|TRBV12-3/TRBV12-4
TGTGCCAGCAGTTTAGGGGCGGGGACTGAAGCTTTCTTT
CASSLGAGTEAFF
>TRBD1|-|TRBJ2-3|TRBV27
TGTGCCAGCAGTTTGGGACAGGGCCCTTTCCCCTTAGATACGCAGTATTTT
CASSLGQGPFPLDTQYF
>TRBD1|-|TRBJ1-2|TRBV10-3
TGTGCCATCAGCGGACAGGGGGAGGATGGCTACACCTTC
CAISGQGEDGYTF
>-|few|TRBJ2-1|TRBV12-5
TGTGCTAGTGGTTGGGGACAATACAATGAGCAGTTCTTC
CASGWGQYNEQFF
>TRBD1|-|TRBJ1-1|TRBV11-2
TGTGCCAGCAGCCCCCAGGGGGACACTGAAGCTTTCTTT
CASSPQGDTEAFF
>-|-|TRBJ2-2|TRBV30
TGTGCCTGGAGAAAAACAGGGTCCGGGGAGCTGTTTTTT
CAWRKTGSGELFF
>TRBD1|few|TRBJ1-1|TRBV2
TGTGCCAGCAGTGCCCAGGGGGGCAACACTGAAGCTTTCTTT
CASSAQGGNTEAFF
>TRBD1|-|TRBJ1-2|TRBV7-3
TGTGCCAGCAGTAAGGGACAGGACTATGGCTACACCTTC
CASSKGQDYGYTF
>-|-|TRBJ1-1|TRBV6-4
TGTGCCAGCAGTGAAGTGAGGGGGACTGAAGCTTTCTTT
CASSEVRGTEAFF
>-|-|TRBJ1-5|TRBV11-2
TGTGCCAGCAGCTTGATGTTTGGTAGGGGAAGGCAGCCCCAGCATTTT
CASSLMFGRGRQPQHF
>-|once|TRBJ2-3|TRBV19
TGTGCCAGTAGTATTTTTGGGCAGAACACAGATACGCAGTATTTT
CASSIFGQNTDTQYF
>-|-|TRBJ1-2|TRBV6-5
TGTGCCAGCAGACCGATGAGGGACTATGGCTACACCTTC
CASRPMRDYGYTF
>TRBD2|-|TRBJ2-1|TRBV15
TGTGCCACCAGCAGAGGAGGACTAGGAGGTGTTAATGAGCAGTTCTTC
CATSRGGLGGVNEQFF
>-|-|TRBJ1-1|TRBV11-1
TGTGCCAGCAGCTTGGGAGGGTCAGGATACACTGAAGCTTTCTTT
CASSLGGSGYTEAFF
>-|-|TRBJ2-3|TRBV5-4
TGTGCCATAACGGGGGGCTCCACAGATACGCAGTATTTT
CAITGGSTDTQYF
>TRBD1|-|TRBJ2-1|TRBV7-9
TGTGCCAGCAGCCTAACAGGGGGTGGGTGGAATGAGCAGTTCTTC
CASSLTGGGWNEQFF
>-|few|TRBJ1-2|TRBV6-5
TGTGCCAGCACCAAAAGAGGGAGATTCTATGGCTACACCTTC
CASTKRGRFYGYTF
>-|-|TRBJ1-1|TRBV7-9
TGTGCCAGCAGCTTACAGGGAAAGGTGAACACTGAAGCTTTCTTT
CASSLQGKVNTEAFF
>-|-|TRBJ1-1|TRBV19
TGTGCCAGTAGCCTGGACAGTGTTCGCATGAACACTGAAGCTTTCTTT
CASSLDSVRMNTEAFF
>-|-|TRBJ1-1|TRBV6-1
TGTGCCAGCAGTGAAAGGGGTTGGGACACTGAAGCTTTCTTT
CASSERGWDTEAFF
>-|-|TRBJ2-6|TRBV5-4
TGTGCCAGCGGGAGGGGGAGTGGGGCCAACGTCCTGACTTTC
CASGRGSGANVLTF
>-|few|TRBJ1-1|TRBV6-5
TGTGCCAGCAGTCCCGGACAGTTGAACACTGAAGCTTTCTTT
CASSPGQLNTEAFF
>-|-|TRBJ1-2|TRBV15
TGTGCCACCAGCACTCGGGGGGGGGACGTGCTTTTC
CATSTRGGDVLF
>-|-|TRBJ2-3|TRBV12-3/TRBV12-4
TGTGCCAGCAGTTTTAGAAGTGATACGCAGTATTTT
CASSFRSDTQYF
>-|-|TRBJ1-2|TRBV5-6
TGTGCCAGCAGCTTGGTTCCAGGGGAGCGCTATGGCTACACCTTC
CASSLVPGERYGYTF
>TRBD1|-|TRBJ1-6|TRBV7-9
TGTGCCAGCAGCTTAGGGGACAGGGGGCGAGGCGCCTATAATTCACCCCTCCACTTT
CASSLGDRGRGAYNSPLHF